The rows below give T cell receptor beta chains drawn from one sample of a study of identical twins. A single record per CDR3 protein comes from TCRdb applying MiXCR to the 5' RACE reads. Among hundreds of thousands of distinct CDR3 sequences listed, around 8.6% were seen once. The sample also formed part of further work on yellow fever vaccine responses in identical twins.

The material sequenced was PBMCs. These receptors originate from a woman aged 18 to 35 in good health. The CDR3 runs from the conserved cysteine through the conserved F or W. Fields, in order: J gene, clone size, D gene, V gene, CDR3 DNA, CDR3 protein. D genes are given only for firm matches. Clone size is shown for a subset of rows, as once, few, many or a class of expanded clone.

TRBJ2-3 - - TRBV5-1 TGCGCCAGCAGCCCCCAGTGGGGCGGCCTCACAGATACGCAGTATTTT CASSPQWGGLTDTQYF
TRBJ1-6 many TRBD1 TRBV13 TGTGCCAGCAGCCCCGACAGGGGCAATTCACCCCTCCACTTT CASSPDRGNSPLHF
TRBJ2-1 few - TRBV7-2 TGTGCCAGCAGTCGGACCCTTTGGGAGCAGTTCTTC CASSRTLWEQFF
TRBJ2-5 few - TRBV20-1 TGCAGTGCCACTTGGGCTCTCCAAGAGACCCAGTACTTC CSATWALQETQYF
TRBJ2-2 - - TRBV29-1 TGCAGCGTTGATATGAACACCGGGGAGCTGTTTTTT CSVDMNTGELFF
TRBJ1-4 few - TRBV7-9 TGTGCCAGCAGCTTACCCCGTAATGAAAAACTGTTTTTT CASSLPRNEKLFF
TRBJ2-5 many TRBD2 TRBV3-1 TGTGCCAGCAGCCGAGGACTAGCGGAGACCCAGTACTTC CASSRGLAETQYF
TRBJ1-1 few - TRBV16 TGTGCCAGCAGCCAATCGGCCAGGGGAAATACTGAAGCTTTCTTT CASSQSARGNTEAFF
TRBJ2-1 many TRBD2 TRBV10-1 TGCGCCAGCAGTGTGGGTGCTAGCGGGAGCAATGAGCAGTTCTTC CASSVGASGSNEQFF
TRBJ2-3 - TRBD1 TRBV20-1 TGCAGTACTACAGGGGACAGGGTAGATACGCAGTATTTT CSTTGDRVDTQYF
TRBJ2-1 many - TRBV6-2/TRBV6-3 TGTGCCAGCAGTTACTCGTCGCGGACCAGGGGTATTGAGCAGTTCTTC CASSYSSRTRGIEQFF
TRBJ2-1 few - TRBV12-3/TRBV12-4 TGTGCCAGCACAAGCTACAATGAGCAGTTCTTC CASTSYNEQFF
TRBJ2-4 few - TRBV6-5 TGTGCCAGCAGTTACGTAGGAGGAAACAAAAACATTCAGTACTTC CASSYVGGNKNIQYF
TRBJ2-4 - - TRBV20-1 TGCAGTGCTAGAGCCCCGGGCCAGCCCGCGGACATTCAGTACTTC CSARAPGQPADIQYF
TRBJ2-2 few - TRBV6-5 TGTGCCAGCAGTTACTCGTTCCAGGTCGGCGGGGAGCTGTTTTTT CASSYSFQVGGELFF
TRBJ2-7 few - TRBV11-2 TGTGCCAGCAGCTTAGACCCGGGCCAGCAGTACTTC CASSLDPGQQYF
TRBJ2-5 - - TRBV5-1 TGCGCCAGCAGCTTGGAGCTGGGAAAGACAGAGACCCAGTACTTC CASSLELGKTETQYF
TRBJ2-6 - TRBD1 TRBV27 TGTGCCAGCGCCTTTAGGGACAGCCCTTTGAGCTCTGGGGCCAACGTCCTGACTTTC CASAFRDSPLSSGANVLTF
TRBJ2-1 - TRBD2 TRBV6-1 TGTGCCAGCAGTCGCGGAACGCCTCCGGGACTAGCGGAGCAGCAGTTCTTC CASSRGTPPGLAEQQFF
TRBJ2-7 - TRBD1 TRBV29-1 TGCAGCGTTGGGAGACAGGGGGCCTACGAGCAGTACTTC CSVGRQGAYEQYF
TRBJ2-7 - - TRBV5-1 TGCGCCAGCAGCTTGGTCGGGGGAGAGTCCGACGAGCAGTACTTC CASSLVGGESDEQYF
TRBJ2-3 many - TRBV29-1 TGCAGCGTTGGATCGCCAGATACGCAGTATTTT CSVGSPDTQYF
TRBJ2-7 - - TRBV20-1 TGCAGTGTTAACGGATACGCCTACGAGCAGTACTTC CSVNGYAYEQYF
TRBJ2-3 many - TRBV5-1 TGCGCCAGCAGCTTGTTGGCGGGATCGGCAGATACGCAGTATTTT CASSLLAGSADTQYF
TRBJ2-7 few TRBD2 TRBV20-1 TGCAGTGCTAGTCGGCGTAGCGGGGCAGCCGAGCAGTACTTC CSASRRSGAAEQYF
TRBJ2-2 many - TRBV6-2/TRBV6-3 TGTGCCACCACCAACACCGGGGAGCTGTTTTTT CATTNTGELFF
TRBJ1-2 many - TRBV27 TGTGCCAGTCGGATGGGGGTTGGCTATGGCTACACCTTC CASRMGVGYGYTF
TRBJ2-1 - - TRBV30 TGTGCCTGGAAACGGTGGTCCTACAATGAGCAGTTCTTC CAWKRWSYNEQFF
TRBJ2-7 - TRBD2 TRBV18 TGTGCCAGCTCACCGAGACTAGCGTCCCACTACGAGCAGTACTTC CASSPRLASHYEQYF
TRBJ1-2 - - TRBV12-3/TRBV12-4 TGTGCCAGCTTTCTCCAGGGGCTCACCCCGGTCTATGGCTACACCTTC CASFLQGLTPVYGYTF
TRBJ2-3 few TRBD2 TRBV4-1 TGCGCCAGCAGCCAAGGACTAGCGGGAGTTTTTCTCACAGATACGCAGTATTTT CASSQGLAGVFLTDTQYF
TRBJ2-1 - TRBD1 TRBV18 TGTGCCAGCTCACCACTGGGACAGGGTCGGTTGGTGCAGTTCTTC CASSPLGQGRLVQFF
TRBJ1-5 - - TRBV19 TGTGCCAGTAGGGTTTTCGGGACATATAACAATCAGCCCCAGCATTTT CASRVFGTYNNQPQHF
TRBJ2-7 few - TRBV21-1 TGTGCCAGCAGCTACCCGAAGGGACAGGCGAACGAGCAGTACTTC CASSYPKGQANEQYF
TRBJ1-1 - - TRBV11-2 TGTGCCAGCAGCCGGCCGCCCAGAGTGAACACTGAAGCTTTCTTT CASSRPPRVNTEAFF
TRBJ2-2 many - TRBV7-3 TGTGCCAGCAGCCCCGGGGGGACAGCCACCGGGGAGCTGTTTTTT CASSPGGTATGELFF
TRBJ1-2 many TRBD1 TRBV2 TGTGCCAGCAGCGCGGGACAGGTGGACTACACCTTC CASSAGQVDYTF
TRBJ2-1 - TRBD2 TRBV29-1 TGCAGCGTTAAACCCGGGACTAGCGGGATCTTC CSVKPGTSGIF
TRBJ2-1 - - TRBV12-3/TRBV12-4 TGTGCCAGCACCATGGGGATCTACAATGAGCAGTTCTTC CASTMGIYNEQFF
TRBJ2-3 many - TRBV24-1 TGTGCCACCAGTGACCCGGGACGGGGCACAGATACGCAGTATTTT CATSDPGRGTDTQYF
TRBJ2-7 few TRBD2 TRBV7-9 TGTGCCAGCAGACCAAGCGGGAGATACGAGCAGTACTTC CASRPSGRYEQYF
TRBJ1-2 few TRBD1 TRBV6-6 TGTGCCAGCAGATTGACAGGGGAGGGGGGCTACACCTTC CASRLTGEGGYTF
TRBJ2-1 few TRBD1 TRBV10-3 TGTGCCATCAGTGATCCAGGGGGCCGGAGTGAGCAGTTCTTC CAISDPGGRSEQFF
TRBJ2-7 few - TRBV21-1 TGTGCCAGCAGCAAAAGGGGAGACTACGTGGATTACCTCTACGAGCAGTACTTC CASSKRGDYVDYLYEQYF
TRBJ2-5 - - TRBV28 TGTGCCAGCAGTTTATTAGCGTGGTCACCAGAGACCCAGTACTTC CASSLLAWSPETQYF
TRBJ2-7 few TRBD2 TRBV25-1 TGTGCCACCACCGGGACTAGCGGGAGGGGCTCCTACGAGCAGTACTTC CATTGTSGRGSYEQYF
TRBJ2-3 many TRBD1 TRBV20-1 TGCAGTGCTAGGGACCCGGGACAGGGGACCGATACGCAGTATTTT CSARDPGQGTDTQYF
TRBJ2-2 few TRBD2 TRBV5-5 TGTGCCAGCACTAGCGGGGGGGATAACACCGGGGAGCTGTTTTTT CASTSGGDNTGELFF
TRBJ2-5 few TRBD2 TRBV20-1 TGCAGTGCTAGCCTGTCGGGGGGAAAAGAGACCCAGTACTTC CSASLSGGKETQYF
TRBJ2-1 few - TRBV27 TGTGCCAGCAGTTCTGCGGTCAGCTCCTACAATGAGCAGTTCTTC CASSSAVSSYNEQFF
TRBJ2-2 - - TRBV12-3/TRBV12-4 TGTGCCAGCAGTTTTCGGAGGGGGTCGGGGACCGGGGAGCTGTTTTTT CASSFRRGSGTGELFF
TRBJ2-7 many - TRBV5-1 TGCGCCAGCAGCACAGAGGGCTACGAGCAGTACTTC CASSTEGYEQYF
TRBJ2-7 - - TRBV5-1 TGCGCCAGCAGCTCGACCCGTTCCAACTACGAGCAGTACTTC CASSSTRSNYEQYF
TRBJ2-7 many - TRBV6-2/TRBV6-3 TGTGCCAGCAGTTACTCGAGACAGGATTTCTCCTACGAGCAGTACTTC CASSYSRQDFSYEQYF
TRBJ2-5 many TRBD2 TRBV5-1 TGCGCCAGCAGCACGGGACTAGCGGGGGTTTCCCAAGAGACCCAGTACTTC CASSTGLAGVSQETQYF
TRBJ2-2 - TRBD2 TRBV7-3 TGTGCCAGCAGCTTTATAGCGGGGGGGCCGAACACCGGGGAGCTGTTTTTT CASSFIAGGPNTGELFF
TRBJ2-1 - TRBD2 TRBV3-1 TGTGCCAGCAGCATACTAGCGGGGGCCATTAATGAGCAGTTCTTC CASSILAGAINEQFF
TRBJ2-2 - - TRBV6-5 TGTGCCAGCAGTTTGACTTTTTTTTTGAACACCGGGGAGCTGTTTTTT CASSLTFFLNTGELFF
TRBJ2-3 - - TRBV20-1 TGCAGTGCTAGGGGGTGGGGTCGAACAGATACGCAGTATTTT CSARGWGRTDTQYF
TRBJ1-4 few - TRBV5-6 TGTGCCAGCAGCTTCGTCGGGCGGGAGGAAAAACTGTTTTTT CASSFVGREEKLFF